Described below is a single T cell receptor (beta chain) sequence and its context. Its antigen is unidentified. The germline gives CDR1 LGHNT, CDR2 FRNRAP. The V and J ends lost 6 bases and 5 bases, in that order; junction bases with no gene match: 10. The CDR3 consists of 16 residues. Sequencing was performed with immunoSEQ multiplex PCR; in TCRdb, only in-frame clones are kept and a portion is missing. The profile covers more than 150,000 clones, with about 80% appearing a single time and roughly 7% taken by the ten largest. The data are from a study of cytomegalovirus exposure and HLA in healthy donors. General study points: Cytomegalovirus status was reportedly diagnosed by the classifier with high specificity and sensitivity. Altogether, more than 150 TCR beta chains were recorded as cytomegalovirus-associated.

The rearrangement uses TRBV12-5 and TRBJ2-1, with 10 bases aligning to TRBD2. The sample consisted of PBMCs. The source is a man aged 18-30 years in good health and CMV-seropositive. CDR3 nucleotides: TGTGCTAGTGGGCCCCCAGCGGGAGGGACAAACAATGAGCAGTTCTTC. Translating it yields CASGPPAGGTNNEQFF.